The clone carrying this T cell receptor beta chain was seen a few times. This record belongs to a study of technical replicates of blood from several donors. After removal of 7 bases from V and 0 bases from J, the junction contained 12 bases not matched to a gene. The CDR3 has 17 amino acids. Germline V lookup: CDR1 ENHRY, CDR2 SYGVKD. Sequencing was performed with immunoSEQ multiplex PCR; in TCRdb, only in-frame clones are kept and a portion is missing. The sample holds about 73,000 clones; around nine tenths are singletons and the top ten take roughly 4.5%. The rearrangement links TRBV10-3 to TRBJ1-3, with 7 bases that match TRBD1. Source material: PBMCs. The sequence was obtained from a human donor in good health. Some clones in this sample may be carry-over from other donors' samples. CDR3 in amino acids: CAINQGGQTSSGNTIYF. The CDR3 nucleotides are TGTGCCATCAACCAGGGGGGACAGACGAGCTCTGGAAACACCATATATTTT.